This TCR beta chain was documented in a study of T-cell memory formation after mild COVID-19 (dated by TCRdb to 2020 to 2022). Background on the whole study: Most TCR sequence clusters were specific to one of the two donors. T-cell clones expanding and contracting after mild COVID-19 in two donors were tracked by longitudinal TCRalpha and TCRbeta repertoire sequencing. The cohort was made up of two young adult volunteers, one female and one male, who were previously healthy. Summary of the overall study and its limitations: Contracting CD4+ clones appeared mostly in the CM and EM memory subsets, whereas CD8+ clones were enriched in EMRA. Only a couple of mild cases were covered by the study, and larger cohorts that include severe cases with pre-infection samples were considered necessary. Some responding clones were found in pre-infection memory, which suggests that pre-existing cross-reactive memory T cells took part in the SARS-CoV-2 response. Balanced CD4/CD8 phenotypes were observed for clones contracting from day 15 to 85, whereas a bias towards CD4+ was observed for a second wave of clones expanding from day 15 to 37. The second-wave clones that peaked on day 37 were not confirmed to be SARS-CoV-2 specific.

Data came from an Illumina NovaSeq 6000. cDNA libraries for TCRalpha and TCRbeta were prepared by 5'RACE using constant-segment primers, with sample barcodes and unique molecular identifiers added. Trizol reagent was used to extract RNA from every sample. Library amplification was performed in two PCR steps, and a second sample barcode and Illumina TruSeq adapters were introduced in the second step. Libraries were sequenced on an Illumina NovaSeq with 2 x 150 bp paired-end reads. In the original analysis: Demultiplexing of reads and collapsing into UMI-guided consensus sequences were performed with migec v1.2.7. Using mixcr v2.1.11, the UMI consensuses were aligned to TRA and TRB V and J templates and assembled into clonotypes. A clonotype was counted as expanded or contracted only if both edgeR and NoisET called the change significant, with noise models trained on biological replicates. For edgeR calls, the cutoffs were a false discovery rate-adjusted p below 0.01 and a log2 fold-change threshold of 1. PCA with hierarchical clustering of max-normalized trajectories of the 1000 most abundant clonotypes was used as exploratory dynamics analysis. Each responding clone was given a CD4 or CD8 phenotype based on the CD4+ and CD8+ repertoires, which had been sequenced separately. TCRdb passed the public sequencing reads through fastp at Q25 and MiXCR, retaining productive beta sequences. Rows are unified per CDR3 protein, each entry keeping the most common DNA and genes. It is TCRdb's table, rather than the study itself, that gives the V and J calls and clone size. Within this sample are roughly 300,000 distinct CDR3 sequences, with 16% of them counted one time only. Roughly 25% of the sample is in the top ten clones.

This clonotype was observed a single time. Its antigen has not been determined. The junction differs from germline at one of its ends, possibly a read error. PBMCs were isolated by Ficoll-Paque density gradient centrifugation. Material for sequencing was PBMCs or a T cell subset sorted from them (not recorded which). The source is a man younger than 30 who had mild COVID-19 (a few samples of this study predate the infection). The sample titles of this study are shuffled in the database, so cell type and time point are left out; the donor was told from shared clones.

The CDR3: CGVAPRIGETQYF. The DNA sequence follows: TGCGGCGTTGCTCCGAGGATAGGAGAGACCCAGTACTTC. Recombination linked TRBV29-1 to TRBJ2-5; no D gene can be assigned with confidence. The CDR3 contains 13 residues, cysteine and phenylalanine counted. The kept DNA is CDR3 alone, 39 bases in frame from the first base. Reading the germline V gene gives CDR1 SQVTM and CDR2 ANQGSEA.